The next 26 T cell receptor beta chains were all read from a single sample in a study of blood T cell repertoires in COVID-19. Sequenced by immunoSEQ multiplex PCR; TCRdb stores in-frame clones only, minus some. The sample lists roughly 250,000 clones; roughly 80% were seen once. Material for sequencing was peripheral blood. These receptors came from an elderly woman with acute or convalescent COVID-19.

The genes are TRBV18 and TRBJ1-2, with 9 positions matching TRBD1. Germline V gene sequence: CDR1 KGHSH, CDR2 LQKENI. The trim removed 3 bases at V and 6 bases at J, leaving 2 bases unmatched. The CDR3 is made up of 13 amino acids. For the CDR3, the DNA is TGTGCCAGCTCACCCGGACAGGGGCATGGCTACACCTTC. Protein: CASSPGQGHGYTF.

The chain has TRBV5-1 and TRBJ2-7; TRBD1 is a possible D gene (5 bases). Germline CDR1 SGHRS, CDR2 YFSETQ. This CDR3 contains 15 residues. Trimming shortened V by 4 bases and J by 6 bases, and 20 bases separated the two germline ends. The CDR3 region is CASSPGQGSQSEQYF. CDR3 DNA sequence: TGCGCCAGCAGCCCCGGCCAGGGTTCACAGTCCGAGCAGTACTTC. Full variable domain (missing parts from reference TRBV5-1 and TRBJ2-7): KAGVTQTPRYLIKTRGQQVTLSCSPISGHRSVSWYQQTPGQGLQFLFEYFSETQRNKGNFPGRFSGRQFSNSRSEMNVSTLELGDSALYLCASSPGQGSQSEQYFGPGTRLTVT.

The chain employs TRBV5-8 and TRBJ1-3; D gene unclear. Germline loops: CDR1 SGHTS, CDR2 YDEGEE. Trimming took 6 bases from V and 5 from J, leaving 12 bases between them. This CDR3 contains 13 residues. The DNA for the CDR3 is TGTGCCAGCAAGCTAATGCCGCGAAACACCATATATTTT. It specifies CASKLMPRNTIYF. Filled out from reference TRBV5-8 and TRBJ1-3, the complete variable domain reads EAGVTQSPTHLIKTRGQQATLRCSPISGHTSVYWYQQALGLGLQFLLWYDEGEERNRGNFPPRFSGRQFPNYSSELNVNALELEDSALYLCASKLMPRNTIYFGEGSWLTVV.

J is TRBJ1-1 and V is TRBV19, with a weak D call TRBD1 (5 bases). The CDR3 sequence is 15 residues long. The germline gives CDR1 LNHDA, CDR2 SQIVND (reference sequence). Trimming left V 3 bases short and J 6 bases short, with 17 bases between. The CDR3 sequence is CASSIGPMPRAEAFF. DNA of the CDR3: TGTGCCAGTAGTATCGGGCCGATGCCCAGGGCTGAAGCTTTCTTT.

A note on this clone: This sample also contains other DNA sequences that code for the same CDR3. The rearrangement links TRBV28 to TRBJ1-4; D remains ambiguous. Trimming took off 5 bases at V and 0 bases at J, with 7 bases between the two ends. CDR3 size: 14 residues. Germline assignment: CDR1 MDHEN and CDR2 SYDVKM. CDR3 coding DNA: TGTGCCAGCAGTCCCGGGACAACTAATGAAAAACTGTTTTTT. The encoded protein is CASSPGTTNEKLFF.

The chain has TRBV9 and TRBJ2-6; TRBD2 is a possible D gene (5 bases). The V end was cut by 0 bases, the J end by 0 bases, with 16 bases between. CDR1 is SGDLS, CDR2 YYNGEE, per germline. The CDR3 totals 19 residues. The CDR3 sequence is CASSVVPDYPASGANVLTF. The CDR3 bases are TGTGCCAGCAGCGTAGTCCCCGACTACCCCGCCTCTGGGGCCAACGTCCTGACTTTC.

V and J are TRBV6-5 and TRBJ1-2; D ambiguous. This CDR3 is built from 13 residues. Germline CDR1 is MNHEY and CDR2 is SVGAGI. The V end lost 0 bases, the J end lost 8 bases, and 10 bases lay between the germline ends. The CDR3 sequence: CASSYSSRNGYTF. CDR3 sequence (DNA): TGTGCCAGCAGTTACTCGAGCCGAAACGGCTACACCTTC.

This clone has only a few counts. The V call is TRBV30, the J call TRBJ1-3; D is ambiguous. The V end was cut by 3 bases, the J end by 1 base, with 13 bases between. The germline CDR1 and CDR2 sequences are GTSNPN and SVGIG (reference sequence). CDR3 size: 15 residues. CDR3 in amino acids: CAWSSRSGSGNTIYF. CDR3 coding DNA: TGTGCCTGGAGCTCAAGGTCCGGGTCTGGAAACACCATATATTTT. Complete variable domain (other parts from reference TRBV30 and TRBJ1-3): SQTIHQWPATLVQPVGSPLSLECTVEGTSNPNLYWYRQAAGRGLQLLFYSVGIGQISSEVPQNLSASRPQDRQFILSSKKLLLSDSGFYLCAWSSRSGSGNTIYFGEGSWLTVV.

The chain combines TRBV5-4 with TRBJ2-7, with 10 bases that match TRBD2. This CDR3 spans 15 amino acids. With 2 bases clipped from V and 5 bases from J, the junction kept 7 bases outside the gene matches. Per germline, CDR1 SGHNT and CDR2 YYREEE (reference sequence). The CDR3 sequence is CASSLSGGAVHEQYF. The CDR3 nucleotides are TGTGCCAGCAGCTTAAGCGGGGGGGCGGTTCACGAGCAGTACTTC.

The chain uses TRBV7-6 and TRBJ1-3; D is ambiguous. The CDR3 is 14 residues long. The V end was cut by 4 bases, the J end by 2 bases, with 9 bases between. Germline CDR1 is SGHVS and CDR2 is FNYEAQ. The CDR3 is CASSSGKAGNTIYF. The DNA for the CDR3 is TGTGCCAGCAGCTCAGGAAAGGCTGGAAACACCATATATTTT.

The chain has TRBV5-1 and TRBJ1-2; possibly TRBD1 for D (5 bases). Trimming removed 4 bases from V and 4 bases from J, with 20 bases in between. The CDR3 is made up of 16 amino acids. Germline V lookup: CDR1 SGHRS, CDR2 YFSETQ. The CDR3 nucleotides read TGCGCCAGCAGCCCGAGCCCTGGGCAGGGAGGCTATGGCTACACCTTC. Amino acid sequence: CASSPSPGQGGYGYTF.

The sample holds one count of this clone. V is TRBV13 and J is TRBJ2-3, with a weak D call TRBD1 (6 bases). Germline values: CDR1 PRHDT, CDR2 FYEKMQ (reference sequence). V shed 4 bases and J shed 2 bases, with 16 bases lying between them. This CDR3 is built from 16 residues. CDR3 bases: TGTGCCAGCAGCTACTCAGGGGTTAGGGTCACAGATACGCAGTATTTT. This sequence encodes CASSYSGVRVTDTQYF.

V gene TRBV4-1 combines with J gene TRBJ1-4, with D possibly matching TRBD1 (5 bases). The CDR3 spans 16 residues. Germline CDR1 and CDR2: MGHRA and YSYEKL. Between the trimmed V and J ends, which lost 9 bases and 0 bases, there was a span of 17 bases. Here the CDR3 DNA reads TGCGCCAGAAAACACAAGGGGTCTGCAACTAATGAAAAACTGTTTTTT. This translates into CARKHKGSATNEKLFF.

J is TRBJ2-7 and V is TRBV30, with 9 nucleotides matching TRBD2. Germline V CDR1 and CDR2: GTSNPN, SVGIG (reference sequence). The CDR3 is made up of 15 amino acids. V was clipped by 3 bases and J by 5 bases; unmatched bases: 11. The CDR3 DNA follows: TGTGCCTGGAGCTATAGCGGGGGCGGGCTCGACGAGCAGTACTTC. This codes for CAWSYSGGGLDEQYF.

The chain uses TRBV2 and TRBJ2-1; tentatively, D is TRBD2 (5 bases). This CDR3 is 14 amino acids long. Per germline, CDR1 SNHLY and CDR2 FYNNEI. Between the trimmed V and J ends, which lost 7 bases and 0 bases, there was a span of 10 bases. CDR3 loop: CASIPGFSYNEQFF. In DNA, the CDR3 is TGTGCCAGCATACCGGGGTTCTCCTACAATGAGCAGTTCTTC.

This sequence joins TRBV5-8 and TRBJ1-5; no firm D call. The CDR3 contains 15 residues. V lost 0 bases and J lost 6, with 13 bases in between. From germline, CDR1 is SGHTS and CDR2 YDEGEE. CDR3 bases: TGTGCCAGCAGCTTGGTGGGAGGGCAGGTTCAGCCCCAGCATTTT. Protein product: CASSLVGGQVQPQHF.

J is TRBJ1-6 and V is TRBV9; TRBD1 is a possible D gene (6 bases). The germline V gene has CDR1 SGDLS and CDR2 YYNGEE. Trimming cost V 0 bases and J 6 bases, with 10 bases left between them. The CDR3 runs to 15 residues. CDR3: CASSVGPGANSPLHF. DNA of the CDR3: TGTGCCAGCAGCGTAGGCCCAGGGGCTAATTCACCCCTCCACTTT. Full variable domain (missing parts from reference TRBV9 and TRBJ1-6): DSGVTQTPKHLITATGQRVTLRCSPRSGDLSVYWYQQSLDQGLQFLIQYYNGEERAKGNILERFSAQQFPDLHSELNLSSLELGDSALYFCASSVGPGANSPLHFGNGTRLTVT.

The chain has TRBV27 and TRBJ2-7; 8 nucleotides line up with TRBD1. The CDR3 length is 14 residues. The V gene end was trimmed by 8 bases and the J gene end by 0 bases; junction bases not matched to a gene: 6. In germline, CDR1 is MNHEY, CDR2 SMNVEV (reference sequence). Here the CDR3 reads CASRRQGSSYEQYF. The DNA of the CDR3 is TGTGCCAGCCGCCGACAGGGGTCCTCCTACGAGCAGTACTTC.

V and J are TRBV5-6 and TRBJ2-3, with 7 bases lining up with TRBD1. The CDR3 spans 15 residues. The V segment lost 1 base and the J segment 2 bases; nucleotides outside the gene matches: 4. Germline values: CDR1 SGHDT, CDR2 YYEEEE. The CDR3 DNA reads TGTGCCAGCAGCTTGAGGGGACAGATCACAGATACGCAGTATTTT. It encodes CASSLRGQITDTQYF.

The J gene is TRBJ2-2, the V gene TRBV5-1; D is possibly TRBD2 (5 bases). This CDR3 has 15 amino acids. Trimming cost V 0 bases and J 3 bases, with 9 bases left between them. Germline values: CDR1 SGHRS, CDR2 YFSETQ. The CDR3 is CASSLGARDTGELFF. The CDR3 nucleotides are TGCGCCAGCAGCTTGGGGGCGCGGGACACCGGGGAGCTGTTTTTT.

The V and J genes are TRBV3-1 (or the pseudogene TRBV3-2) and TRBJ1-3; tentatively, D is TRBD1 (6 bases). The CDR3 has 15 amino acids. The V gene lost 4 bases and the J gene lost 6 bases, with 16 bases spanning the gap. Germline V gene data show CDR1 as LGHDT and CDR2 as YNNKEL (reference sequence). The CDR3 DNA reads TGTGCCAGCAGCCGACTAGGGGGGGGAGAAAACACCATATATTTT. It codes for CASSRLGGGENTIYF.

The chain combines TRBV18 with TRBJ1-5, with D uncertain. The germline V gene has CDR1 KGHSH and CDR2 LQKENI. V lost 3 bases and J lost 9, with 12 bases in between. CDR3 size: 13 residues. CDR3 in amino acids: CASSPHREGPQHF. Written as DNA, the CDR3 is TGTGCCAGCTCACCGCACCGTGAGGGGCCCCAGCATTTT.

The rearrangement uses TRBV7-8 and TRBJ2-3; 9 nucleotides agree with TRBD1. Looked up from germline, CDR1 is SGHVS and CDR2 is FQNEAQ. CDR3 size: 16 residues. The J segment lost 2 bases and the V segment lost 1 base, leaving 4 bases of the junction unmatched. In nucleotides, the CDR3 is TGTGCCAGCAGCTTAGGTACAGGGGGCCTCACAGATACGCAGTATTTT. Its protein is CASSLGTGGLTDTQYF. Supplemented by reference TRBV7-8 and TRBJ2-3, the full variable domain reads GAGVSQSPRYKVAKRGQDVALRCDPISGHVSLFWYQQALGQGPEFLTYFQNEAQLDKSGLPSDRFFAERPEGSVSTLKIQRTQQEDSAVYLCASSLGTGGLTDTQYFGPGTRLTVL.

The chain combines TRBV19 with TRBJ1-1; D gene unclear. Trimming left V 0 bases short and J 1 base short, with 6 bases between. The germline V gene has CDR1 LNHDA and CDR2 SQIVND (reference sequence). The CDR3 runs to 14 residues. The CDR3 DNA sequence: TGTGCCAGTAGTATAGATATTTCGAACACTGAAGCTTTCTTT. It translates to CASSIDISNTEAFF.

This chain joins TRBV19 and TRBJ1-1; D gene ambiguous. Trimming cost V 7 bases and J 0 bases, with 9 bases left between them. This CDR3 comprises 13 residues. Germline V gives CDR1 LNHDA, CDR2 SQIVND (reference sequence). The CDR3 is CASNWAMNTEAFF. The CDR3 DNA sequence: TGTGCCAGTAACTGGGCTATGAACACTGAAGCTTTCTTT.

Here the CDR3 DNA reads TGTGCCAGCAGCTCAGGCTCGAGCGGGGGCTCTGGCTACACCTTC. It is translated as CASSSGSSGGSGYTF. The chain couples TRBV7-9 to TRBJ1-2; possibly TRBD1 for D (6 bases). The CDR3 has 15 residues. V dropped 4 bases and J dropped 7 bases, with 19 bases sitting between them. CDR1 SEHNR and CDR2 FQNEAQ come from the germline V gene (reference sequence).